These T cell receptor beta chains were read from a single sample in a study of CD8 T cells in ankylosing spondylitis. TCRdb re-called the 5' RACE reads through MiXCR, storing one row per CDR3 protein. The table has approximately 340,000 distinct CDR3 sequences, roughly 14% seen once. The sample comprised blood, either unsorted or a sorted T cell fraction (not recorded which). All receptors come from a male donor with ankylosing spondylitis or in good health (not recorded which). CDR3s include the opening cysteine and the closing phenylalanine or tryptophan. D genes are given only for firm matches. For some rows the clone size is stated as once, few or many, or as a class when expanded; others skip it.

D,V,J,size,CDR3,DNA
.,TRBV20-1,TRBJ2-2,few,CSARDTGRTGELFF,TGCAGTGCTAGAGATACAGGGCGTACCGGGGAGCTGTTTTTT
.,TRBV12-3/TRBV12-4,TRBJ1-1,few,CASSRDPGGANTEAFF,TGTGCCAGCAGTCGGGACCCTGGAGGGGCGAACACTGAAGCTTTCTTT
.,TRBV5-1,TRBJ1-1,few,CASGPQVNTEAFF,TGCGCCAGCGGGCCACAGGTGAACACTGAAGCTTTCTTT
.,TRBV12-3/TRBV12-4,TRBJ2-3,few,CASPAGPITDTQYF,TGTGCCAGCCCCGCGGGGCCGATCACAGATACGCAGTATTTT
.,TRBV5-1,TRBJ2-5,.,CASSSLLGETQYF,TGCGCCAGCAGCTCCCTTTTGGGGGAGACCCAGTACTTC
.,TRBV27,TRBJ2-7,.,CGSSSQSVPYEQYF,TGTGGCAGCAGTTCACAATCCGTCCCCTACGAGCAGTACTTC
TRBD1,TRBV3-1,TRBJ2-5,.,CASSFSSGQSQETQYF,TGTGCCAGCAGCTTCTCTTCGGGACAGTCCCAAGAGACCCAGTACTTC
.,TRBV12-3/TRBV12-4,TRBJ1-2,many,CASSLRGINYGYTF,TGTGCCAGCAGTTTGCGAGGGATCAACTATGGCTACACCTTC
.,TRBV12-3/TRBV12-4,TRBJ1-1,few,CASSLALGGGRGEAFF,TGTGCCAGCAGTTTAGCGCTAGGAGGGGGGCGCGGTGAAGCTTTCTTT
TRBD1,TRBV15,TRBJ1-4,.,CATSRPTGGLEKLFF,TGTGCCACCAGCAGACCGACAGGGGGCTTGGAAAAACTGTTTTTT
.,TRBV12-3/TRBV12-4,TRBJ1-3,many,CASKFVGSGNTIYF,TGTGCCAGCAAATTCGTGGGCTCTGGAAACACCATATATTTT
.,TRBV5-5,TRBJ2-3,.,CASSLWPGTDTQYF,TGTGCCAGCAGCTTGTGGCCGGGGACAGATACGCAGTATTTT
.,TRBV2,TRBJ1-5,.,CASSAGQHSNQPQHF,TGTGCCAGCAGTGCCGGACAGCATAGCAATCAGCCCCAGCATTTT
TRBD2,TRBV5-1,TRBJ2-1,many,CASSLGLAGGSLYNEQFF,TGCGCCAGCAGCTTAGGACTAGCGGGAGGCTCCCTCTACAATGAGCAGTTCTTC
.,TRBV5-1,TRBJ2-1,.,CASSASWDNEQFF,TGCGCCAGCAGCGCCTCCTGGGACAATGAGCAGTTCTTC
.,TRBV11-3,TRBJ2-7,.,CASSLVWGVYEQYF,TGTGCCAGCAGCTTAGTATGGGGGGTCTACGAGCAGTACTTC
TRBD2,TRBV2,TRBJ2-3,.,CASSEGAAGGTDTQYF,TGTGCCAGCAGTGAAGGGGCAGCGGGGGGCACAGATACGCAGTATTTT
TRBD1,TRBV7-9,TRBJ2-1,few,CASSLGTANNEQFF,TGTGCCAGCAGTTTGGGGACAGCTAACAATGAGCAGTTCTTC
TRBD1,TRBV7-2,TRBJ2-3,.,CASSFQGVSDTQYF,TGTGCCAGCAGCTTCCAGGGGGTGTCAGATACGCAGTATTTT
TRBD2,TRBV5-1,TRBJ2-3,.,CASRLAGGPGTDTQYF,TGCGCCAGCAGACTAGCGGGAGGGCCGGGCACAGATACGCAGTATTTT
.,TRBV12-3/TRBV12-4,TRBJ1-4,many,CASSFAQAGEKLFF,TGTGCCAGCAGTTTCGCACAGGCCGGGGAAAAACTGTTTTTT
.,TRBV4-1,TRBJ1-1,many,CASSHPDRNTEAFF,TGCGCCAGCAGCCATCCCGACAGGAACACTGAAGCTTTCTTT
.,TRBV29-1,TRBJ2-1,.,CSVEWEGALEQFF,TGCAGCGTTGAATGGGAGGGGGCATTGGAGCAGTTCTTC
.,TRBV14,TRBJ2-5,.,CASSLRPPRQETQYF,TGTGCCAGCAGTCTAAGGCCCCCACGGCAAGAGACCCAGTACTTC
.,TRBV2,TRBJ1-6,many,CATNRVLNSPLHF,TGTGCTACTAACAGGGTTCTAAATTCACCCCTCCACTTT
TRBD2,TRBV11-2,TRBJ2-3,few,CASSWPVGFGGSTDTQYF,TGTGCCAGCAGCTGGCCTGTGGGTTTCGGGGGGAGCACAGATACGCAGTATTTT
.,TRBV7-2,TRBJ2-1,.,CASSLASSFSEQFF,TGTGCCAGCAGCTTAGCTTCCTCTTTCAGCGAGCAGTTCTTC
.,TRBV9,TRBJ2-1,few,CASSVDTTSMSEQFF,TGTGCCAGCAGCGTAGACACGACTAGTATGTCTGAGCAGTTCTTC
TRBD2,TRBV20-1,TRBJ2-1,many,CRVIAGVMGNEQFF,TGCAGGGTCATAGCGGGAGTGATGGGCAATGAGCAGTTCTTC
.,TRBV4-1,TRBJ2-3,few,CASSPLGLGSTDTQYF,TGCGCCAGCAGCCCCCTCGGGCTTGGTAGCACAGATACGCAGTATTTT
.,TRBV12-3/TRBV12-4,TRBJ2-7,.,CASSLTGGEEQYF,TGTGCCAGCAGTTTAACCGGGGGCGAGGAGCAGTACTTC
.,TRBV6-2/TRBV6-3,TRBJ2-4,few,CASARGGSKNIQYF,TGTGCCAGCGCAAGGGGGGGGTCCAAAAACATTCAGTACTTC
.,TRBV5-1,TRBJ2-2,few,CASSPPIAGAGELFF,TGCGCCAGCAGCCCACCCATCGCAGGGGCCGGGGAGCTGTTTTTT
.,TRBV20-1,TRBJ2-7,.,CSAPPTGGYGYEQYF,TGCAGTGCTCCCCCAACCGGTGGGTACGGCTACGAGCAGTACTTC
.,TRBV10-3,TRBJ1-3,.,CAIKKDRSSGNTIYF,TGTGCCATCAAAAAGGACAGAAGCTCTGGAAACACCATATATTTT